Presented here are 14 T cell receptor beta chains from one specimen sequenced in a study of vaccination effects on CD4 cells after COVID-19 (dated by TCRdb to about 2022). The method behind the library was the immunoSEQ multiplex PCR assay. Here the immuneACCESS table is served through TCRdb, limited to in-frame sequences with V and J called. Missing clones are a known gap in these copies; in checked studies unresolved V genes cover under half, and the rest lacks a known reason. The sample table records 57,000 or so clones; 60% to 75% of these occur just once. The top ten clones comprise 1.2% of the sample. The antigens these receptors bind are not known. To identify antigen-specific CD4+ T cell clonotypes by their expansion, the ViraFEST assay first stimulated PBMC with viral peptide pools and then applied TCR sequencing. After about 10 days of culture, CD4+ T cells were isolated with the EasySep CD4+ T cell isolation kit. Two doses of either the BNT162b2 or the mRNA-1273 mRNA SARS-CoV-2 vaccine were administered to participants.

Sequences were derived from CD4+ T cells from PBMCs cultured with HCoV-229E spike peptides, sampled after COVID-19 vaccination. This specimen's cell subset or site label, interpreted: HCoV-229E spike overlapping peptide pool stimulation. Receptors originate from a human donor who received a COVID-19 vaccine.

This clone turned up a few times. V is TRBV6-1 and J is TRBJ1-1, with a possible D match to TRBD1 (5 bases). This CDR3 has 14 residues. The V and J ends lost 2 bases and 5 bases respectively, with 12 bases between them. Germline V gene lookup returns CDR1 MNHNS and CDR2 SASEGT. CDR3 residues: CASSETGRITEAFF. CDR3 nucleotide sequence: TGTGCCAGCAGTGAAACAGGAAGGATAACTGAAGCTTTCTTT.

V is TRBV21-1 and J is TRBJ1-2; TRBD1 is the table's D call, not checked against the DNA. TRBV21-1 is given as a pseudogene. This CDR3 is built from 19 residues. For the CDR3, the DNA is TGTGCCAGCAGCTATAGATTCTCGGGACACCTTACGCCCAACTATGGCTACACCTTC. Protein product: CASSYRFSGHLTPNYGYTF.

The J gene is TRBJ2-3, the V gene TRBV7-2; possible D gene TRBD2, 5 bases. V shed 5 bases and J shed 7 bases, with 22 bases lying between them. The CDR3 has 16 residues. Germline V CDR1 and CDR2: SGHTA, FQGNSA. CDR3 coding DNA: TGTGCCAGCAGCACGCAAGGAGGCGCGTATGGTTATACGCAGTATTTT. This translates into CASSTQGGAYGYTQYF.

CDR3 DNA: TGTGCCAGCAGCCAAGACAGTAACTATGGCTACACCTTC. It yields the protein CASSQDSNYGYTF. The rearrangement joins TRBV4-2 to TRBJ1-2; D not certain. Germline loops: CDR1 LGHNA, CDR2 YNFKEQ. The V end lost 0 bases, the J end lost 1 base, and 3 bases lay between the germline ends. This CDR3 has 13 residues.

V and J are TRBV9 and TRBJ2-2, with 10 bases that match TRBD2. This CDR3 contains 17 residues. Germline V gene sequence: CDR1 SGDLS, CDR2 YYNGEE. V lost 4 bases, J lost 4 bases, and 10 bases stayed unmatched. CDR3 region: CASSILTSGDSTGELFF. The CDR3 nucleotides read TGTGCCAGCAGCATACTCACTAGCGGGGATAGCACCGGGGAGCTGTTTTTT.

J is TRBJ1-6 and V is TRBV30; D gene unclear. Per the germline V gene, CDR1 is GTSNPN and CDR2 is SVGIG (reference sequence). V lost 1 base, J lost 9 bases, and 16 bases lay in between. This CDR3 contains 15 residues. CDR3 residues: CAWSASGLGSSPLHF. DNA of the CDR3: TGTGCCTGGAGTGCGTCGGGCCTCGGATCTTCACCCCTCCACTTT.

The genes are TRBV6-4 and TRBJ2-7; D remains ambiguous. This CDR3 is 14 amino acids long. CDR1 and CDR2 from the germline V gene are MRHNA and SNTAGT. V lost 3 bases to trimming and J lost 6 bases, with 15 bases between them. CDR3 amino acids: CASSDALTTGEQYV. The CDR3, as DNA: TGTGCCAGCAGTGATGCCCTAACGACGGGCGAGCAGTACGTC.

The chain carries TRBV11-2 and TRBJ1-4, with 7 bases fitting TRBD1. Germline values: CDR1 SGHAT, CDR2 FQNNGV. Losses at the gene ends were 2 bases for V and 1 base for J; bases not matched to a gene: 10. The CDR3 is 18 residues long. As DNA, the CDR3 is TGTGCCAGCAGCTTAAGGGGGCGGGTGCGGGGAACTAATGAAAAACTGTTTTTT. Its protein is CASSLRGRVRGTNEKLFF.

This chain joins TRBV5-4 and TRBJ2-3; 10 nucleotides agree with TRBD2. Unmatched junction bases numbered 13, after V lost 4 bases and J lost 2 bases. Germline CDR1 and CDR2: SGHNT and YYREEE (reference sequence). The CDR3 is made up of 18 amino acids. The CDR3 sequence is CASSPLPQRGGFTDTQYF. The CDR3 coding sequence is TGTGCCAGCAGCCCGTTGCCCCAGCGGGGGGGTTTCACAGATACGCAGTATTTT.

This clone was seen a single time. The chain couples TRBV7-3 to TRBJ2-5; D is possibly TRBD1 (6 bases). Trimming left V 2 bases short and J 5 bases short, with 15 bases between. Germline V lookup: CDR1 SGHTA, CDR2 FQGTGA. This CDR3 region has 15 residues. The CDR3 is CASSLGQMRVETQYF. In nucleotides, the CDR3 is TGTGCCAGCAGCTTAGGACAGATGCGGGTCGAGACCCAGTACTTC. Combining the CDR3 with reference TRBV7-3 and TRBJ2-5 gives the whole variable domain GAGVSQTPSNKVTEKGKYVELRCDPISGHTALYWYRQSLGQGPEFLIYFQGTGAADDSGLPNDRFFAVRPEGSVSTLKIQRTERGDSAVYLCASSLGQMRVETQYFGPGTRLLVL.

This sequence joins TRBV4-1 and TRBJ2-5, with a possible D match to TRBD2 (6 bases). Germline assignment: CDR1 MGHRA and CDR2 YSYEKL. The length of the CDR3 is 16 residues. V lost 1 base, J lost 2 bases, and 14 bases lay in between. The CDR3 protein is CASSQALAVGQETQYF. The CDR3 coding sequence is TGCGCCAGCAGCCAAGCCTTAGCGGTAGGGCAAGAGACCCAGTACTTC.

CDR3 coding DNA: TGTGCCAGCAGCGTATTCGGGGGGAGCACAGATACGCAGTATTTT. Protein sequence: CASSVFGGSTDTQYF. The chain links TRBV9 to TRBJ2-3, with 7 bases aligning to TRBD2. The CDR3 contains 15 residues. CDR1 is SGDLS, CDR2 YYNGEE, per germline. Trimming at V came to 1 base and at J to 0 bases, leaving 2 bases not matched to a gene.

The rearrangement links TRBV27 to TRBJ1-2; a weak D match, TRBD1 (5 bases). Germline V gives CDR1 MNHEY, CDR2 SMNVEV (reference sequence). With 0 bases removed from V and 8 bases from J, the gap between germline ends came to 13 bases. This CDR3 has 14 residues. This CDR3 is CASSLSIGERGYTF. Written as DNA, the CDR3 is TGTGCCAGCAGTTTATCGATAGGGGAGAGAGGCTACACCTTC.

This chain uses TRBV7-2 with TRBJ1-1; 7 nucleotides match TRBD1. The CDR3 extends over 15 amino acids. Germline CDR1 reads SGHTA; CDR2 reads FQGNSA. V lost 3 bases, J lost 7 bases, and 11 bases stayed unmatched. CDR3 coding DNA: TGTGCCAGCAGCTTGGCGAGGACAGGAGAGGGTGAAGCTTTCTTT. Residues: CASSLARTGEGEAFF. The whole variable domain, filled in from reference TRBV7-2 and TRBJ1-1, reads GAGVSQSPSNKVTEKGKDVELRCDPISGHTALYWYRQSLGQGLEFLIYFQGNSAPDKSGLPSDRFSAERTGGSVSTLTIQRTQQEDSAVYLCASSLARTGEGEAFFGQGTRLTVV.